This T cell receptor (beta chain) is drawn from a study of OX40 agonist ivuxolimab in advanced cancers. The CDR3 covers 13 residues. V lost 8 bases and J lost 1, with 9 bases in between. Germline V gives CDR1 SNHLY, CDR2 FYNNEI. The method was immunoSEQ multiplex PCR; TCRdb's version includes in-frame clones alone and lacks a portion of them. The sample contains roughly 48,000 clones, about 81% of which appear only once. The chain uses TRBV2 and TRBJ1-3, with D possibly being TRBD1 (5 bases). This receptor was identified in an adult with an advanced solid tumor such as melanoma, head and neck, liver or kidney cancer. The material sequenced was CD4+ or CD8+ T cells sorted from blood, taken in a trial of the OX40 agonist ivuxolimab. The CDR3: CASVGESGNTIYF. The CDR3 DNA is TGTGCCAGCGTAGGGGAGTCTGGAAACACCATATATTTT.